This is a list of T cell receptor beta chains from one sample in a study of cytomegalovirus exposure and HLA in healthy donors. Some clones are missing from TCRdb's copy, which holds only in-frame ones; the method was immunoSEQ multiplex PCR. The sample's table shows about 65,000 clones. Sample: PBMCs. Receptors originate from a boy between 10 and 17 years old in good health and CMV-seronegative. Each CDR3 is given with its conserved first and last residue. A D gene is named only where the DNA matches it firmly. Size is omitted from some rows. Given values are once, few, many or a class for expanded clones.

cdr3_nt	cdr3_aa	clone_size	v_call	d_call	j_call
TGTGCCAGCAGCCAAGCACAGAGAAACTCCGACAATGAGCAGTTCTTC	CASSQAQRNSDNEQFF	NA	TRBV5-4	NA	TRBJ2-1
TGTGCCAGCAGTGAAACGGGACTAGCGGGGTTTATGTCGGCAGATACGCAGTATTTT	CASSETGLAGFMSADTQYF	NA	TRBV2	TRBD2	TRBJ2-3
TGTGCCAGCAGTGAGCAAGCGGGGGGGACAGATACGCAGTATTTT	CASSEQAGGTDTQYF	medium-sized	TRBV6-4	TRBD2	TRBJ2-3
TGTGCCAGCAGCTTGACGCAGGGGTCAAAGACTGAAGCTTTCTTT	CASSLTQGSKTEAFF	NA	TRBV13	NA	TRBJ1-1
TGTGCCAGCAGGGGCTGGGGCAATCAGCCCCAGCATTTT	CASRGWGNQPQHF	NA	TRBV2	NA	TRBJ1-5
TGTGCCAGCAGTGTTCTCAGGGGGTCCGGGAAGACCCAGTACTTC	CASSVLRGSGKTQYF	NA	TRBV25-1	TRBD1	TRBJ2-5
TGCGCCAGCAGCCAAGACGCGGGACAGGGGATTTACAATGAGCAGTTCTTC	CASSQDAGQGIYNEQFF	NA	TRBV4-1	TRBD1	TRBJ2-1
TGTGCCAGCAGTTACGTAAGACGGAGACGTGAGGGCTACACCTTC	CASSYVRRRREGYTF	NA	TRBV6-6	NA	TRBJ1-2
TGTGCCAGTAGTTCTCAGGGAGGAGGAACTGAAGCTTTCTTT	CASSSQGGGTEAFF	NA	TRBV19	NA	TRBJ1-1
TGCGCCAGCAGCTTGGAAGTAGCGGCCTCCTACGAGCAGTACTTC	CASSLEVAASYEQYF	NA	TRBV5-1	NA	TRBJ2-7
TGTGCCAGCAGCCAAAGCCCTACTAGCGAGCAGTACTTC	CASSQSPTSEQYF	NA	TRBV14	NA	TRBJ2-7
TGTGCCAGCAGCTTGACGGGACAGGGGGCGTTTGGCTACACCTTC	CASSLTGQGAFGYTF	NA	TRBV5-6	TRBD1	TRBJ1-2
TGTGCCAGCTCACCGGTCGACAGGCGCGAGCAGTACTTC	CASSPVDRREQYF	NA	TRBV18	NA	TRBJ2-7
TGTGCCAGCAACCTGGCGACAGTTAGCAATCAGCCCCAGCATTTT	CASNLATVSNQPQHF	NA	TRBV6-1	NA	TRBJ1-5
TGTGCCAGCAGCCAGACCGGGACTAGTACCTACGAGCAGTACTTC	CASSQTGTSTYEQYF	NA	TRBV9	TRBD2	TRBJ2-7
TGTGCCATACGAAAGGAGTACAATCAGCCCCAGCATTTT	CAIRKEYNQPQHF	NA	TRBV10-3	NA	TRBJ1-5
TGCGCCAGCAGCCAAGAGAATGAGCGAGATACGCAGTATTTT	CASSQENERDTQYF	NA	TRBV4-1	NA	TRBJ2-3
TGTGCCAGCAGCTTAGGCAGGGGGACCGGGGGGCTGTTTTTT	CASSLGRGTGGLFF	NA	TRBV11-3	NA	TRBJ2-2
TGCGCCAGCAGCCAAATCCAATTAGCCCGGGACACTGAAGCTTTCTTT	CASSQIQLARDTEAFF	NA	TRBV4-1	NA	TRBJ1-1
TGTGCCAGCAGTTACTCGAAGGGAGAGGCAGATACGCAGTATTTT	CASSYSKGEADTQYF	NA	TRBV6-6	NA	TRBJ2-3
TGTGCCAGCAGCCCACGCAGGGGGAGAGAGGAAAAACTGTTTTTT	CASSPRRGREEKLFF	NA	TRBV14	TRBD1	TRBJ1-4
TGTGCCAGCAGCCGAGCGACGGAACTAGGACAAGAGACCCAGTACTTC	CASSRATELGQETQYF	NA	TRBV9	NA	TRBJ2-5
TGTGCCTGGAGTCCGGGACAGAGCTTTTACGAGCAGTACTTC	CAWSPGQSFYEQYF	NA	TRBV30	TRBD1	TRBJ2-7